The TCR beta chain described here comes from a study of blood T cell repertoires in COVID-19. Overall study context: Spain, Italy and the United States supplied samples that represented acute and convalescent COVID-19. T cells, B-cell-depleted T cells, or PBMCs supplied cDNA or gDNA.

Using immunoSEQ multiplex PCR, the repertoire was profiled, and TCRdb retains in-frame clones only, with some absent. The table lists about 160,000 clones, about 83% of them singletons. This CDR3 is built from 18 residues. Germline CDR1 reads SGHKS; CDR2 reads YYEKEE (reference sequence). Trimming removed 0 bases at V and 1 base at J, with 14 bases between. V is TRBV5-5 and J is TRBJ2-6, with TRBD2 as a possible D gene (5 bases). The receptor's source is a man aged 70-80 years who had recovered from COVID-19. The sequenced sample was peripheral blood. CDR3: CASSLDSDLISGANVLTF. The CDR3 coding sequence is TGTGCCAGCAGCTTGGATAGCGACCTGATATCTGGGGCCAACGTCCTGACTTTC.